Presented here are 17 T cell receptor beta chains from one specimen sequenced in a study of read filtering for tumor transcriptome and immune sequencing. Molecular barcoded adaptors covering alpha/delta and beta/gamma chains were used on approximately 400 ng RNA. TCRdb called the reads again in MiXCR, with one record for every CDR3 protein. The data hold 35,000 to 40,000 distinct CDR3 sequences, with around 15% observed a single time. The sequenced sample consisted of a population of CD138-negative cells sorted from bone marrow. The receptors stem from a donor at least 40 years old with multiple myeloma.

This clonotype was seen ten or more times. The genes are TRBV7-2 and TRBJ2-7; 8 nucleotides agree with TRBD1. Germline CDR1 reads SGHTA; CDR2 reads FQGNSA. The length of the CDR3 is 14 residues. V lost 3 bases and J lost 5; bases outside the gene matches: 6. Here the CDR3 reads CASSFRDRIHEQYF. The CDR3 coding sequence is TGTGCCAGCAGCTTCCGGGACAGGATCCACGAGCAGTACTTC. Supplemented by reference TRBV7-2 and TRBJ2-7, the full variable domain reads GAGVSQSPSNKVTEKGKDVELRCDPISGHTALYWYRQSLGQGLEFLIYFQGNSAPDKSGLPSDRFSAERTGGSVSTLTIQRTQQEDSAVYLCASSFRDRIHEQYFGPGTRLTVT.

This clonotype appeared many times. The chain links TRBV5-1 to TRBJ2-6; possibly TRBD1 for D (5 bases). This CDR3 is 14 amino acids long. V dropped 4 bases and J dropped 2 bases, with 7 bases sitting between them. Germline V gene lookup returns CDR1 SGHRS and CDR2 YFSETQ. This CDR3 reads CASSLGAGANVLTF. The CDR3 coding sequence is TGCGCCAGCAGCCTAGGGGCTGGGGCCAACGTCCTGACTTTC.

This clonotype was observed many times. CDR3 DNA: TGTGCCAGCAGTTACGGGGTCAATGAGCAGTTCTTC. The encoded protein is CASSYGVNEQFF. The rearrangement joins TRBV6-6 to TRBJ2-1; D is uncertain. V was cut by 2 bases and J by 6 bases, with 5 bases left in between. This CDR3 is built from 12 residues. The V gene's germline CDR1 is MNHNY and CDR2 SVGAGI (reference sequence).

This clonotype occurred many times. A much larger clone lies one base from this, so it may be a read error. This likely comes from a read error, as the CDR3 has no conserved phenylalanine or tryptophan at its end. The genes are TRBV27 and TRBJ2-1; 13 nucleotides align to TRBD2. Germline assignment: CDR1 MNHEY and CDR2 SMNVEV (reference sequence). V lost 6 bases, J lost 9 bases, and 11 bases stayed unmatched. The length of the CDR3 is 16 residues. As DNA, the CDR3 is TGTGCCAGCAGACTACTTACTAGCGGGAGGGCTGGTGAGCAGTTCCTC. Its protein product is CASRLLTSGRAGEQFL.

This clonotype was detected many times. V usage is TRBV20-1 and J usage is TRBJ2-4, with a possible D match to TRBD2 (5 bases). In germline, CDR1 is DFQATT, CDR2 SNEGSKA (reference sequence). The germline V and J ends were trimmed by 6 bases and 3 bases, with 18 bases remaining between them. This CDR3 has 15 amino acids. The CDR3 region is CSAKGLSWGKNIQYF. CDR3 sequence (DNA): TGCAGTGCAAAAGGACTCTCCTGGGGCAAAAACATTCAGTACTTC.

Notes on this clonotype: A read error may explain this, as a much larger clone is one base away. The chain joins TRBV28 to TRBJ2-2; 10 positions match TRBD1. Germline V gene sequence: CDR1 MDHEN, CDR2 SYDVKM. The CDR3 runs 14 residues. DNA for the CDR3: TGTGCCACTTCGACAGGGGGCGTTTTCGGGGTGCTGTTTTTT. As protein: CATSTGGVFGVLFF.

There are many counts of this clonotype. This chain joins TRBV20-1 and TRBJ2-3; 9 bases match TRBD1. After removal of 1 base from V and 4 bases from J, the junction contained 9 bases not matched to a gene. This CDR3 contains 16 residues. Germline V gene sequence: CDR1 DFQATT, CDR2 SNEGSKA (reference sequence). CDR3 sequence (DNA): TGCAGTGCTAGAGGGTCAGGACAGGGGTATTCAGATACGCAGTATTTT. Protein: CSARGSGQGYSDTQYF.

In this sample, this clonotype turned up many times. This chain connects TRBV5-1 to TRBJ2-6; 9 bases fit TRBD1. The J segment lost 0 bases and the V segment lost 0 bases, leaving 10 bases of the junction unmatched. CDR3 size: 20 residues. Germline values: CDR1 SGHRS, CDR2 YFSETQ. The CDR3 loop reads CASSLAPLQGASSGANVLTF. Written as DNA, the CDR3 is TGCGCCAGCAGCTTGGCCCCCTTACAGGGGGCTAGCTCTGGGGCCAACGTCCTGACTTTC.

This clonotype was observed many times. The rearrangement links TRBV20-1 to TRBJ2-1; possibly TRBD2 for D (6 bases). Germline CDR1 reads DFQATT; CDR2 reads SNEGSKA (reference sequence). This CDR3 is 16 amino acids long. The V end was cut by 1 base, the J end by 9 bases, with 22 bases between. CDR3 residues: CSARGDSGVGIGEQFF. The CDR3, as DNA: TGCAGTGCTAGAGGGGATTCGGGAGTGGGGATTGGTGAGCAGTTCTTC.

This clonotype appeared many times. The chain carries TRBV27 and TRBJ1-1; D gene ambiguous. Germline lookup yields CDR1 MNHEY and CDR2 SMNVEV (reference sequence). With 8 bases removed from V and 6 bases from J, the gap between germline ends came to 16 bases. The CDR3 runs to 13 residues. This chain's CDR3 is CASGPAGGSEAFF. CDR3 bases: TGTGCCAGCGGCCCTGCGGGAGGATCTGAAGCTTTCTTT.

Points on this clonotype: Since a much larger clone is just one base distant, this may be a read error. The J gene is TRBJ1-5, the V gene TRBV3-1, with 9 bases that match TRBD1. This CDR3 comprises 14 residues. Germline V lookup: CDR1 LGHDT, CDR2 YNNKEL (reference sequence). The trim removed 3 bases at V and 7 bases at J, leaving 4 bases unmatched. The CDR3 is CASSHTGGRQPQHF. The CDR3 DNA reads as TGTGCCAGCAGCCATACAGGGGGCCGGCAGCCCCAGCATTTT.

This clonotype was seen repeatedly, ten times or more. The rearrangement links TRBV11-2 to TRBJ2-1; D is ambiguous. The V gene lost 4 bases and the J gene lost 9 bases, with 13 bases spanning the gap. The germline V gene encodes CDR1 SGHAT and CDR2 FQNNGV. CDR3 length: 13 residues. CDR3: CASSSESIAEQFF. Here the CDR3 DNA reads TGTGCCAGCAGCTCCGAGAGTATCGCTGAGCAGTTCTTC. The full variable domain, with the rest looked up from reference TRBV11-2 and TRBJ2-1, is EAGVAQSPRYKIIEKRQSVAFWCNPISGHATLYWYQQILGQGPKLLIQFQNNGVVDDSQLPKDRFSAERLKGVDSTLKIQPAKLEDSAVYLCASSSESIAEQFFGPGTRLTVL.

The chain employs TRBV6-6 and TRBJ1-2, with D possibly matching TRBD1 (5 bases). The CDR3 is made up of 17 amino acids. Per germline, CDR1 MNHNY and CDR2 SVGAGI (reference sequence). The ends were cut back, 0 bases at V and 0 bases at J, with 14 bases in the middle. DNA for the CDR3: TGTGCCAGCAGTTACTCGCATTGGGACGGGCCTAACTATGGCTACACCTTC. It yields the protein CASSYSHWDGPNYGYTF.

This chain links TRBV12-3 or TRBV12-4 with TRBJ1-2; TRBD1 is a possible D gene (6 bases). This CDR3 spans 15 amino acids. Trimming stripped 2 bases from V and 6 bases from J, with 16 bases between. The CDR3 spells CASSLWGREVHGYTF. The CDR3 DNA reads TGTGCCAGCAGTTTATGGGGGCGCGAGGTACATGGCTACACCTTC.

This clonotype was counted ten times or more. The chain has TRBV29-1 and TRBJ1-1; D is possibly TRBD1 (5 bases). The CDR3 is made up of 13 amino acids. V lost 6 bases to trimming and J lost 1 base, with 12 bases between them. The germline V gene has CDR1 SQVTM and CDR2 ANQGSEA. CDR3 sequence: CSVVGLPNTEAFF. The CDR3 DNA reads as TGCAGCGTGGTGGGACTCCCGAACACTGAAGCTTTCTTT.

This clonotype was counted many times. V gene TRBV2 combines with J gene TRBJ1-5; D is uncertain. V dropped 8 bases and J dropped 0 bases, with 11 bases sitting between them. This CDR3 has 14 amino acids. Germline-derived CDR1 and CDR2 are SNHLY and FYNNEI. CDR3 loop: CASGRTRSNQPQHF. Written as DNA, the CDR3 is TGTGCCAGCGGTCGAACGCGTAGCAATCAGCCCCAGCATTTT.

This clonotype showed up many times. This rearrangement joins TRBV27 to TRBJ2-1, with TRBD1 matching 7 bases. Germline CDR1 MNHEY, CDR2 SMNVEV (reference sequence). This CDR3 is built from 17 residues. J lost 3 bases, V lost 5 bases, and 13 bases had no gene match. DNA for the CDR3: TGTGCCAGCAGTCCCGGGACAGCACGCCTGATCTACAATGAGCAGTTCTTC. Amino acid sequence: CASSPGTARLIYNEQFF.